The T cell receptor beta chain described here comes from a study of cytomegalovirus exposure and HLA in healthy donors (dated by TCRdb to the late 2010s). Notes on the research overall: According to a later analysis, the 120 or so validation repertoires were produced on the same platform as the approximately 690 repertoires of the first cohort. The aim of the study was to test whether cataloging public T cell receptors could identify signatures of past pathogen exposure. The study combined high-throughput TCR immunosequencing, statistical association of individual TCRs with disease status, and machine learning to predict cytomegalovirus infection status. Besides the first cohort of approximately 670 subjects, a separate validation cohort made up of some 110 different subjects was used.

The donors were included in the validation cohort of roughly 120 subjects, a group kept apart from the 666-subject first cohort. Libraries were built with the immunoSEQ multiplex PCR assay. On the authors' methods: A statistical classification framework was developed to diagnose cytomegalovirus status using the catalog of TCR beta chain sequences. The table comes from immuneACCESS by way of TCRdb, which keeps in-frame sequences with V and J called. Part of the clones is missing from these tables; in studies checked, under half for an unresolved V gene and the rest for unknown reasons. The D gene and trimming were derived from the DNA, and the V and J assignments and clone size from that table. This sample comprises under 150,000 clones, roughly 86% of them detected only once. Roughly 9.4% of the sample belongs to the ten largest clones. Points the paper makes about the study in general: Most TCR sequences were observed very rarely across donors, whereas some public TCRs were present in many individuals. A later analysis had no HLA typing for the validation cohort, so co-occurrence there was scored across all 120 or so repertoires. The classifier was reported to diagnose cytomegalovirus status with high specificity and sensitivity in both the original and validation cohorts. A few of the identified cytomegalovirus-associated TCR beta chains were confirmed in vitro to be specific for cytomegalovirus antigens. In a later analysis, TCRs clustered in the first cohort were found to also tend to co-occur in the 120 validation repertoires, with 94% of cluster scores above 0. The authors suggested that the approach could potentially be generalized to other disease states and immunological phenotypes. The study gave a list of roughly 150 TCR beta chains associated with cytomegalovirus.

The V end loses 1 base and the J end loses 8 bases, and a stretch of 12 bases separates them. From a lookup of the germline V gene, CDR1 and CDR2 are SGHNT and YENEEA. The CDR3 starts with the cysteine, ends with the phenylalanine, and has 14 residues. Only the CDR3 portion is preserved as DNA: 42 bases, with reading frame beginning at the first base. Concerning this clone: Its specific antigen is unknown. No per-base quality is available; no much larger clone lies one base away.

In this chain, TRBV11-3 is recombined with TRBJ2-4, and the D gene may be TRBD1, 6 bases matching. Sequenced material: PBMCs. The TCR originated in a young man in good health and CMV-seropositive. The CDR3 region has the sequence CASSLVAGAYIQYF. The DNA sequence is given as TGTGCCAGCAGCTTAGTGGCAGGGGCGTACATTCAGTACTTC.